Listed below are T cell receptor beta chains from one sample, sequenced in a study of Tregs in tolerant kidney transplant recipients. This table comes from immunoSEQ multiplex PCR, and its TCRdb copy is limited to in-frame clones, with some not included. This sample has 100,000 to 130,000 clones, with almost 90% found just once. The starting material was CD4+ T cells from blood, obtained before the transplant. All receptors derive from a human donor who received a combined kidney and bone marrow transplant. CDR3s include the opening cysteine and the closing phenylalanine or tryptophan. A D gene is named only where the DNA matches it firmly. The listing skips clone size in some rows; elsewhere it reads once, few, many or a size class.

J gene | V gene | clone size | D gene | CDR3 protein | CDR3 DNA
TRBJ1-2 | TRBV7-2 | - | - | CASSLALPSLGGYTF | TGTGCCAGCAGCCTAGCCCTCCCAAGCCTAGGTGGCTACACCTTC
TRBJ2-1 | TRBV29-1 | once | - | CSVVRVNEQFF | TGCAGCGTTGTCAGGGTAAATGAGCAGTTCTTC
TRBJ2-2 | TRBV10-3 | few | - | CAISESGGANTGELFF | TGTGCCATCAGTGAGTCGGGCGGGGCGAACACCGGGGAGCTGTTTTTT
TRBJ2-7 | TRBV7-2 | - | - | CASSPRTAYEQYF | TGTGCCAGCAGCCCCCGGACAGCCTACGAGCAGTACTTC
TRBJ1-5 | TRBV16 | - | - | CASSLHRGGMSNQPQHF | TGTGCCAGCAGCCTACACCGGGGGGGGATGAGCAATCAGCCCCAGCATTTT
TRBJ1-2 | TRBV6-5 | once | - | CASSTATGFGYTF | TGTGCCAGCAGTACCGCAACAGGGTTTGGCTACACCTTC
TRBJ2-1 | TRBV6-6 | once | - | CASSYGRGGEDEQFF | TGTGCCAGCAGTTACGGGAGGGGGGGGGAGGATGAGCAGTTCTTC
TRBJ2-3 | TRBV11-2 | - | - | CASSLDWDNTQYF | TGTGCCAGCAGTCTAGACTGGGACAATACGCAGTATTTT
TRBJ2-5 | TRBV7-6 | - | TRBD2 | CASSLVGLAGGSETQYF | TGTGCCAGCAGCTTAGTAGGACTAGCGGGAGGTAGCGAGACCCAGTACTTC
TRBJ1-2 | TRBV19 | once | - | CASSISVDYGYTF | TGTGCCAGTAGTATTTCTGTAGACTATGGCTACACCTTC
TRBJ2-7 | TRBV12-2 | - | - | CASRSPGTAYEQYF | TGTGCAAGTCGCTCCCCCGGGACAGCCTACGAGCAGTACTTC
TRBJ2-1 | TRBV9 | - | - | CASSVAVRAYNEQFF | TGTGCCAGCAGCGTAGCTGTTCGGGCCTACAATGAGCAGTTCTTC
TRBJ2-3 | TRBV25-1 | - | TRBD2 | CASSDSGGVTDTQYF | TGTGCCAGCAGTGATAGCGGGGGGGTCACAGATACGCAGTATTTT
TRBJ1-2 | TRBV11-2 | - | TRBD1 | CASSRGTDLRDF | TGTGCCAGCAGCAGAGGGACAGATCTAAGGGACTTC
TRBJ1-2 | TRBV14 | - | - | CASSQDLNGNGYTF | TGTGCCAGCAGCCAAGATCTTAACGGGAATGGCTACACCTTC
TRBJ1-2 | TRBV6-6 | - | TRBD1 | CASSSTGEVYYGYTF | TGTGCCAGCAGTTCGACAGGGGAGGTATACTATGGCTACACCTTC
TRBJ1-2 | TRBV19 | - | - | CASNQGYYGYTF | TGTGCCAGTAATCAGGGTTACTATGGCTACACCTTC
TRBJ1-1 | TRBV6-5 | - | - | CASSYGPLNTEAFF | TGTGCCAGCAGTTACGGCCCGTTGAACACTGAAGCTTTCTTT
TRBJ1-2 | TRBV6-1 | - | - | CATTTWFSTSYGYTF | TGTGCCACCACGACATGGTTCTCTACCTCCTATGGCTACACCTTC
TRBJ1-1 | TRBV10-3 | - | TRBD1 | CATLRDRGQTEAFF | TGTGCCACCCTCCGGGACAGGGGGCAAACTGAAGCTTTCTTT
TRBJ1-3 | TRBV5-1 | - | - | CASRGSLSPGYTIYF | TGCGCCAGCAGGGGTTCCTTATCCCCGGGATACACCATATATTTT
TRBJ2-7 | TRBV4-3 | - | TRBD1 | CASSLRTGGLYEQYF | TGCGCCAGCAGCCTCCGGACAGGGGGATTATACGAGCAGTACTTC
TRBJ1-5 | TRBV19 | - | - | CASSIVDSGPQHF | TGTGCCAGTAGTATTGTAGACAGTGGGCCCCAGCATTTT
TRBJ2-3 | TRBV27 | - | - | CASNRVGADTQYF | TGTGCCAGCAACAGGGTGGGGGCAGATACGCAGTATTTT
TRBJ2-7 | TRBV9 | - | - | CASSAHGGQQYF | TGTGCCAGCAGCGCCCACGGAGGGCAGCAGTACTTC
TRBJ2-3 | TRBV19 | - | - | CASSMGLKDTQYF | TGTGCCAGTAGTATGGGCCTTAAGGATACGCAGTATTTT
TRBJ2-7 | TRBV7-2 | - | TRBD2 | CASSRSGGASSYEQYF | TGTGCCAGCAGCCGTAGCGGGGGGGCCTCGTCCTACGAGCAGTACTTC
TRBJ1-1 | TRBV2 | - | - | CASSGGGYEAFF | TGTGCCAGCAGTGGAGGTGGCTATGAAGCTTTCTTT
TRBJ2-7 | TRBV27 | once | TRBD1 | CASRNWTGAYEQYF | TGTGCCAGCAGGAATTGGACAGGGGCCTACGAGCAGTACTTC
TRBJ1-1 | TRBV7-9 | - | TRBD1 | CASSLVWDRVPTEAFF | TGTGCCAGCAGCTTAGTATGGGACAGGGTCCCCACTGAAGCTTTCTTT
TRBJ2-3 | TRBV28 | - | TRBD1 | CAIMNNRGRTGQDTQYF | TGTGCCATCATGAACAACAGGGGGCGTACCGGCCAGGATACGCAGTATTTT
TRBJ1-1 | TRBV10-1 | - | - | CASSESRANTEAFF | TGCGCCAGCAGTGAGTCCAGGGCGAACACTGAAGCTTTCTTT
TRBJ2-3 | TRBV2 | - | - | CASSYTGESTDTQYF | TGTGCCAGCTCCTACACGGGGGAGAGCACAGATACGCAGTATTTT
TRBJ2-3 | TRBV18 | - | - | CASSLYQGPTDTQYF | TGTGCCAGCTCACTTTATCAGGGCCCCACAGATACGCAGTATTTT
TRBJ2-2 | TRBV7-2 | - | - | CASSLGGPRTGELFF | TGTGCCAGCAGCTTGGGGGGTCCGCGCACCGGGGAGCTGTTTTTT
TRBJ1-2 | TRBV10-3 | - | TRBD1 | CAISDSDRGQEGYTF | TGTGCCATCAGTGACTCGGACAGGGGGCAAGAAGGCTACACCTTC
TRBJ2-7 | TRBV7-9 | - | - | CASRRDSYEQYF | TGTGCCAGCAGAAGAGACTCCTACGAGCAGTACTTC
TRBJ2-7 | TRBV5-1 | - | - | CASSLAGSYEQYF | TGCGCCAGCAGCTTGGCGGGATCCTACGAGCAGTACTTC
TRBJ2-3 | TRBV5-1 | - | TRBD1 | CASSSGTGGTDTQYF | TGCGCCAGCAGCTCAGGGACAGGGGGTACAGATACGCAGTATTTT
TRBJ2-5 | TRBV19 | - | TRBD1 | CASSRGRGETQYF | TGTGCCAGTTCTAGGGGGCGCGGGGAGACCCAGTACTTC
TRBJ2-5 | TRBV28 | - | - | CASRLPGETQYF | TGTGCCAGCAGATTACCCGGGGAGACCCAGTACTTC
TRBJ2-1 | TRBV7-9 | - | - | CASSWRPLPNNEQFF | TGTGCCAGCAGCTGGAGGCCCCTACCAAACAATGAGCAGTTCTTC
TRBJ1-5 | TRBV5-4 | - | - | CASSFGGARNSNQPQHF | TGTGCCAGCAGCTTTGGGGGGGCGCGTAATAGCAATCAGCCCCAGCATTTT
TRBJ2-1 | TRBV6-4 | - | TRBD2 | CASSDSASGIYNEQFF | TGTGCCAGCAGTGACTCGGCTAGCGGGATTTACAATGAGCAGTTCTTC
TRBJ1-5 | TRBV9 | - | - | CASSVAGTGVQPQHF | TGTGCCAGCAGCGTAGCTGGAACGGGTGTGCAGCCCCAGCATTTT
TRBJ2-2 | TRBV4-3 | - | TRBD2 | CASSRVAGTNTGELFF | TGCGCCAGCAGCCGAGTAGCGGGGACGAACACCGGGGAGCTGTTTTTT
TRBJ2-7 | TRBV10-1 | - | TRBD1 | CASSDRRDRAYEQYF | TGCGCCAGCAGTGACCGACGGGACAGGGCCTACGAGCAGTACTTC
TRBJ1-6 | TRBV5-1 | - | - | CASSLDGGHNSPLHF | TGCGCCAGCAGCTTGGACGGAGGCCATAATTCACCCCTCCACTTT
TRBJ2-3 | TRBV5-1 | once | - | CASSVRGTTSGDTQYF | TGCGCCAGTAGCGTGCGTGGGACAACCTCGGGAGATACGCAGTATTTT